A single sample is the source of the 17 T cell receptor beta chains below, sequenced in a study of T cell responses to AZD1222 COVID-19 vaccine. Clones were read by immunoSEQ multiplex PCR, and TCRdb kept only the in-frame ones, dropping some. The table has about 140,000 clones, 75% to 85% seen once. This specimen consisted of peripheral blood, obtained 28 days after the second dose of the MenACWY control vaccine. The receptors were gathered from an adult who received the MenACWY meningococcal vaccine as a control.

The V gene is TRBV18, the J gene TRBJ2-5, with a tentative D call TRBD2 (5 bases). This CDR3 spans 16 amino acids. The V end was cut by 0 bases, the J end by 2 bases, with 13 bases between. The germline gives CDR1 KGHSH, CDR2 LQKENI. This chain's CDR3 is CASSPPMASQQETQYF. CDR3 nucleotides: TGTGCCAGCTCACCACCGATGGCTAGCCAGCAAGAGACCCAGTACTTC.

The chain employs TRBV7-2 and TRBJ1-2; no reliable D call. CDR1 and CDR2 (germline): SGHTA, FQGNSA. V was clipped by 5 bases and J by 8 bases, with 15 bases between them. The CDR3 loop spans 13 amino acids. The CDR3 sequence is CASSPTPGRGYTF. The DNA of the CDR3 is TGTGCCAGCAGCCCCACCCCCGGGCGAGGCTACACCTTC.

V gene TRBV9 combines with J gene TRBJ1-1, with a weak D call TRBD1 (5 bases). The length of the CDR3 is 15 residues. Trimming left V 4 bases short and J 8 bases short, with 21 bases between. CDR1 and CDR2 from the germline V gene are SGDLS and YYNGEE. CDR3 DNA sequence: TGTGCCAGCAGCCCCAACTGGGGACTCGTTAAGGAAGCTTTCTTT. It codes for CASSPNWGLVKEAFF.

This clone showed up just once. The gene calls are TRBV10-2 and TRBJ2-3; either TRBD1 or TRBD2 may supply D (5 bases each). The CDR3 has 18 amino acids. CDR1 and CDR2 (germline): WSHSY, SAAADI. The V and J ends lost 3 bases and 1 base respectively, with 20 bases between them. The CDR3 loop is CASSENGIRGTRTDTQYF. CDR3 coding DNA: TGCGCCAGCAGTGAAAACGGGATCCGGGGCACCCGCACAGATACGCAGTATTTT.

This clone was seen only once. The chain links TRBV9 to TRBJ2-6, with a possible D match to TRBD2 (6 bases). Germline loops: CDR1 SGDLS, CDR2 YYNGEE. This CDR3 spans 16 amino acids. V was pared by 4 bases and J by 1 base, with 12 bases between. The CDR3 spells CASSYAAGSGANVLTF. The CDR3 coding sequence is TGTGCCAGCAGCTACGCGGCGGGATCTGGGGCCAACGTCCTGACTTTC.

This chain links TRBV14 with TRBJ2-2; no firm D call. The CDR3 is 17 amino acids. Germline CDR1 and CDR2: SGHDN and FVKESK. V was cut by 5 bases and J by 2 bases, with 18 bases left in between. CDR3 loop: CASSEHPSGPNTGELFF. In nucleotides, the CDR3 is TGTGCCAGCAGCGAACACCCCAGTGGTCCTAACACCGGGGAGCTGTTTTTT.

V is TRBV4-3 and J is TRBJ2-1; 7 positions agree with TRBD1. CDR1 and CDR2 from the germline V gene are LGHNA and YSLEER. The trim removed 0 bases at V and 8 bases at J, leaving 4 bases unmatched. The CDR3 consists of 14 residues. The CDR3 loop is CASSQEVGGDEQFF. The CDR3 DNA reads TGCGCCAGCAGCCAAGAGGTAGGGGGCGATGAGCAGTTCTTC.

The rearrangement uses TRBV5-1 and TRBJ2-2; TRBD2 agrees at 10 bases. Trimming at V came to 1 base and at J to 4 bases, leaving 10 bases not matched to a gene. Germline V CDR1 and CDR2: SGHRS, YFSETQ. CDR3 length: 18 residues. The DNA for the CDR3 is TGCGCCAGCAGCTTGCCCAGCGGGGGGGCCGGTTCCACCGGGGAGCTGTTTTTT. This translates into CASSLPSGGAGSTGELFF.

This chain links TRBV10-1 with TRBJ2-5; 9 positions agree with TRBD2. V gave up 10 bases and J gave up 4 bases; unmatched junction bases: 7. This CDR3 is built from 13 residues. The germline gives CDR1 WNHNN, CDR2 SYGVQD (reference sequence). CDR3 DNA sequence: TGCGCCACCAGCGGGGGGCCGGGAGAGACCCAGTACTTC. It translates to CATSGGPGETQYF.

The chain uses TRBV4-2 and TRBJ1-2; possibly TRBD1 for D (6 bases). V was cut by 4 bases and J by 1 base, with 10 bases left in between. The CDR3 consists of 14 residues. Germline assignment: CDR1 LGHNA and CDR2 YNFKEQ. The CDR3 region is CASSRSGDNYGYTF. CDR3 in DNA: TGTGCCAGCAGCCGGTCAGGGGATAACTATGGCTACACCTTC.

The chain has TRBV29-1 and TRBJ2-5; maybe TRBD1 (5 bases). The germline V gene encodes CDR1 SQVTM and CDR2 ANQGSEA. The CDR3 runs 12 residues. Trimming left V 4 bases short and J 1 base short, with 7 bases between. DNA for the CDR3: TGCAGCGTTGGGGGCGGCCAAGAGACCCAGTACTTC. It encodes CSVGGGQETQYF.

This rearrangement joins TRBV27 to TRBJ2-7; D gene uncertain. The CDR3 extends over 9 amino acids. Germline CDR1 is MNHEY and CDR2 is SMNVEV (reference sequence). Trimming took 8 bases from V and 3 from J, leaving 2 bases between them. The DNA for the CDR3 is TGTGCCAGCGGCTACGAGCAGTACTTC. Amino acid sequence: CASGYEQYF.

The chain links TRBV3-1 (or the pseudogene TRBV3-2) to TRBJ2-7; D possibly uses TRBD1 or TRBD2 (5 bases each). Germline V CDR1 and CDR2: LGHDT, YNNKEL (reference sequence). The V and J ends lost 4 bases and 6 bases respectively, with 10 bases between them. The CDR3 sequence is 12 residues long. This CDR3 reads CASSRGKGEQYV. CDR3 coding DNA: TGTGCCAGCAGCCGGGGGAAAGGCGAGCAGTACGTC.

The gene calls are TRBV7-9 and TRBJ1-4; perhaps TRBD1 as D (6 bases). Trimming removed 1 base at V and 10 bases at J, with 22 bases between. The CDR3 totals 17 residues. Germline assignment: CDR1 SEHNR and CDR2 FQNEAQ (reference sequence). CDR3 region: CASSLGGAGEFRGKLFF. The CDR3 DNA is TGTGCCAGCAGCTTAGGCGGGGCAGGGGAGTTTCGGGGAAAACTGTTTTTT.

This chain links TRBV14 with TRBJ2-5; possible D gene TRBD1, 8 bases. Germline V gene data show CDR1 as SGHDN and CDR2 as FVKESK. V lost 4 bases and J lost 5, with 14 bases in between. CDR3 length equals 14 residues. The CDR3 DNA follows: TGTGCCAGCAGCCCGGACAGGGAGGGCGAGACCCAGTACTTC. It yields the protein CASSPDREGETQYF.

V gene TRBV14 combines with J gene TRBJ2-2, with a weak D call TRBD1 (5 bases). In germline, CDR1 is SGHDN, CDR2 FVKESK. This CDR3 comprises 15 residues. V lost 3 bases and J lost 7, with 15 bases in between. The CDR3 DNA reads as TGTGCCAGCAGCCAGTCCGGGCCTAGGGGCGGGGAGCTGTTTTTT. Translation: CASSQSGPRGGELFF.

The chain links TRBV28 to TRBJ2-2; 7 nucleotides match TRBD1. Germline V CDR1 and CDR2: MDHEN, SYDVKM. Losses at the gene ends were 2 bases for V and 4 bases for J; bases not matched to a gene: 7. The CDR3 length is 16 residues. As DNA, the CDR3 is TGTGCCAGCAGTTTAGACCCGACAGGGACCACCGGGGAGCTGTTTTTT. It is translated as CASSLDPTGTTGELFF.